Listed below are T cell receptor beta chains from one sample, sequenced in a study of T-cell reconstitution after alpha-beta-depleted transplantation in children. In TCRdb, the PCR reads were re-called with MiXCR into one record per CDR3 protein. The sample shows 120,000 to 150,000 distinct CDR3 sequences, about 8.8% of them seen only once. Here the sequenced sample was PBMCs, mostly from graft donor cells, taken 180 days after TCRalphabeta/CD19-depleted stem cell transplant. The receptors derive from a female patient between 2 and 15 years old who had a stem cell transplant for congenital amegakaryocytic thrombocytopenia, so the T cells may come from the graft donor. Both conserved end residues are part of each CDR3. The D gene is left open where the match is weak. The size field is filled for only some rows; it gives once, few, many or a size class.

cdr3_aa	cdr3_nt	d_call	clone_size	v_call	j_call
CSVDGEGGELFF	TGCAGCGTTGACGGCGAGGGAGGGGAGCTGTTTTTT	-	many	TRBV29-1	TRBJ2-2
CSARTGGKETQYF	TGCAGTGCGAGGACAGGGGGAAAAGAGACCCAGTACTTC	TRBD1	few	TRBV20-1	TRBJ2-5
CASSYQGGGANVLTF	TGTGCCAGCAGCTACCAGGGAGGTGGGGCCAACGTCCTGACTTTC	-	many	TRBV5-6	TRBJ2-6
CASRSSGGIQPQHF	TGTGCCAGCAGGAGCAGCGGGGGGATTCAGCCCCAGCATTTT	-	few	TRBV6-1	TRBJ1-5
CASSLSAGTGRGNTIYF	TGTGCCAGCAGCCTATCGGCAGGGACAGGACGTGGAAACACCATATATTTT	TRBD1	few	TRBV7-2	TRBJ1-3
CASSHPSGRSAKAYEQYF	TGCGCCAGCAGCCACCCTAGCGGGAGGTCCGCGAAAGCCTACGAGCAGTACTTC	TRBD2	-	TRBV4-1	TRBJ2-7
CASSRPGQGFYGGSPLHF	TGTGCCAGCAGCAGACCGGGACAGGGGTTCTACGGTGGTTCACCCCTCCACTTT	TRBD1	-	TRBV28	TRBJ1-6
CASSTGGGPEAFF	TGCGCCAGCAGCACCGGGGGAGGCCCTGAAGCTTTCTTT	-	many	TRBV5-1	TRBJ1-1
CASSFLGHSSGNTIYF	TGTGCCAGCAGTTTCTTGGGACACTCTTCTGGAAACACCATATATTTT	-	many	TRBV28	TRBJ1-3
CSARRAGGQSTDTQYF	TGCAGTGCTAGGAGGGCGGGGGGGCAGAGCACAGATACGCAGTATTTT	TRBD2	-	TRBV20-1	TRBJ2-3
CAISARNNEQYF	TGTGCCATCAGCGCCCGGAACAACGAGCAGTACTTC	-	many	TRBV10-3	TRBJ2-7
CASSAGEGLGRTEAFF	TGTGCCAGCAGCGCCGGGGAGGGTCTCGGGAGGACTGAAGCTTTCTTT	-	few	TRBV9	TRBJ1-1
CATRQSSYEQYF	TGTGCCACCCGACAGAGCTCCTACGAGCAGTACTTC	-	many	TRBV28	TRBJ2-7
CASRLALPSPLHF	TGCGCCAGCAGACTCGCATTACCCTCACCCCTCCACTTT	-	few	TRBV10-2	TRBJ1-6
CASSRTGSTEAFF	TGTGCCAGCAGCCGGACAGGGAGCACTGAAGCTTTCTTT	TRBD1	many	TRBV7-3	TRBJ1-1
CASGRQNNNEQFF	TGTGCCAGCGGCCGACAGAATAACAATGAGCAGTTCTTC	-	many	TRBV12-3/TRBV12-4	TRBJ2-1
CASSLFGISYEQYF	TGTGCCAGCAGCTTGTTCGGGATATCCTACGAGCAGTACTTC	-	-	TRBV5-4	TRBJ2-7
CASGTEVEAFF	TGTGCCAGCGGGACGGAGGTTGAAGCTTTCTTT	-	few	TRBV18	TRBJ1-1
CASSPLEQYF	TGTGCCAGCAGCCCCCTGGAGCAGTACTTC	-	many	TRBV5-8	TRBJ2-7
CSVEGGLAGGFHEQYF	TGCAGCGTTGAAGGGGGACTAGCGGGAGGTTTCCACGAGCAGTACTTC	TRBD2	many	TRBV29-1	TRBJ2-7
CAIGSGGGRRTDTQYF	TGTGCCATCGGCTCGGGAGGGGGGCGGCGCACAGATACGCAGTATTTT	TRBD2	many	TRBV10-3	TRBJ2-3
CARSGTGDTQYF	TGTGCCAGAAGTGGCACCGGCGATACGCAGTATTTT	-	many	TRBV2	TRBJ2-3
CSAKRDRKYEQYF	TGCAGTGCCAAAAGGGACAGGAAATACGAGCAGTACTTC	TRBD1	-	TRBV20-1	TRBJ2-7
CASSLYRTTGIDSPLHF	TGTGCCAGCAGTTTATACCGCACGACAGGAATTGATTCACCCCTCCACTTT	-	many	TRBV27	TRBJ1-6
CASSLVKGSYEQYF	TGTGCCAGCAGCTTAGTCAAGGGATCCTACGAGCAGTACTTC	-	many	TRBV7-2	TRBJ2-7
CSASKGRGISYEQYF	TGCAGTGCTAGTAAGGGCAGGGGAATATCCTACGAGCAGTACTTC	-	many	TRBV20-1	TRBJ2-7
CASSRVGFGSHEQYF	TGTGCCAGCAGCCGGGTGGGTTTTGGGTCCCACGAGCAGTACTTC	-	-	TRBV27	TRBJ2-7
CARASGFTGELFF	TGTGCCAGGGCCTCGGGGTTCACCGGGGAGCTGTTTTTT	-	-	TRBV5-6	TRBJ2-2
CASSVLGTRWATEQFF	TGTGCCAGCAGCGTTTTGGGGACTAGGTGGGCCACTGAGCAGTTCTTC	TRBD2	many	TRBV9	TRBJ2-1
CASGSGTGLFQETQYF	TGTGCTAGTGGCTCCGGGACAGGCCTTTTCCAAGAGACCCAGTACTTC	TRBD1	few	TRBV12-5	TRBJ2-5
CASKPGLAYNEQFF	TGTGCCAGCAAACCGGGACTAGCGTACAATGAGCAGTTCTTC	TRBD2	-	TRBV6-2/TRBV6-3	TRBJ2-1
CASSLGSGTGNTIYF	TGTGCCAGCAGTTTAGGGTCGGGGACGGGAAACACCATATATTTT	-	many	TRBV12-3/TRBV12-4	TRBJ1-3
CASSHDTPGLWREKLFF	TGTGCCAGCAGCCACGACACTCCGGGTTTATGGAGAGAAAAACTGTTTTTT	-	-	TRBV7-9	TRBJ1-4
CASSLTSGSYEQYF	TGCGCCAGCAGCTTGACTAGCGGGAGCTACGAGCAGTACTTC	TRBD2	medium-sized	TRBV5-1	TRBJ2-7
CSASRGPVYGYTF	TGCAGTGCTAGTCGTGGGCCAGTCTATGGCTACACCTTC	-	many	TRBV20-1	TRBJ1-2
CASNGQGVYEQYF	TGTGCCAGCAACGGACAGGGGGTGTACGAGCAGTACTTC	TRBD1	-	TRBV7-9	TRBJ2-7
CASSYWGQGAKRDTGELFF	TGTGCCAGCAGTTATTGGGGACAGGGGGCGAAAAGGGACACCGGGGAGCTGTTTTTT	TRBD1	few	TRBV6-5	TRBJ2-2
CASSWAGLNTEAFF	TGTGCCAGCAGCTGGGCGGGTTTGAACACTGAAGCTTTCTTT	-	many	TRBV7-9	TRBJ1-1
CASSNVPNTEAFF	TGTGCCAGCAGTAATGTACCGAACACTGAAGCTTTCTTT	-	many	TRBV28	TRBJ1-1
CASSYSMSSSGRTNTGELFF	TGTGCCAGCAGTTACTCGATGTCTTCTAGCGGGCGTACGAACACCGGGGAGCTGTTTTTT	TRBD2	few	TRBV6-2/TRBV6-3	TRBJ2-2
CASSQSIALPQHF	TGCGCCAGCAGCCAATCAATTGCATTGCCCCAGCATTTT	-	many	TRBV4-3	TRBJ1-5
CASSQPGLEIPDTQYF	TGTGCCAGCAGTCAGCCGGGACTAGAGATCCCAGATACGCAGTATTTT	TRBD2	-	TRBV28	TRBJ2-3
CSVGSGRWADTQYF	TGCAGCGTGGGGTCAGGGCGTTGGGCAGATACGCAGTATTTT	-	many	TRBV29-1	TRBJ2-3
CASSLRESHTEAFF	TGTGCCAGCAGTTTAAGAGAGAGTCACACTGAAGCTTTCTTT	-	many	TRBV28	TRBJ1-1
CASSLMTRLDYGYTF	TGTGCCAGCAGCTTAATGACGAGGTTGGACTATGGCTACACCTTC	-	-	TRBV7-2	TRBJ1-2
CASSLALGGGYNEQFF	TGTGCCAGCAGTTTAGCGCTGGGGGGAGGTTACAATGAGCAGTTCTTC	-	few	TRBV12-3/TRBV12-4	TRBJ2-1
CASSRPGRGAAKNIQYF	TGTGCCAGCAGTAGACCCGGGCGGGGGGCAGCCAAAAACATTCAGTACTTC	TRBD2	many	TRBV28	TRBJ2-4
CATSRLAGGSGELFF	TGTGCCACCAGCAGACTAGCGGGAGGGTCCGGGGAGCTGTTTTTT	TRBD2	many	TRBV15	TRBJ2-2
CATSDPWGDEQFF	TGTGCCACCAGTGACCCATGGGGGGATGAGCAGTTCTTC	-	-	TRBV24-1	TRBJ2-1
CSATAYNEQFF	TGCAGTGCTACAGCCTACAATGAGCAGTTCTTC	-	many	TRBV20-1	TRBJ2-1
CSASSGTSGEGETQYF	TGCAGTGCTTCCTCCGGGACTAGCGGGGAGGGCGAGACCCAGTACTTC	TRBD2	few	TRBV20-1	TRBJ2-5